Sequencing of this TCR beta chain was carried out in a study of blood T cell repertoires in COVID-19. As for the study in general: Acute and convalescent COVID-19 samples came from the United States, Italy and Spain.

Libraries were prepared by immunoSEQ multiplex PCR; TCRdb keeps only in-frame clonotypes and omits some of them. The table lists about 220,000 clones, around 84% of them singletons. The CDR3 covers 17 residues. J was trimmed by 4 bases and V by 1 base; bases with no gene match: 6. Germline lookup yields CDR1 SGHVS and CDR2 FNYEAQ. The sequenced material came from peripheral blood. The chain uses TRBV7-6 and TRBJ2-5; 13 bases match TRBD2. This TCR was sampled from a man aged 50 to 60 who had recovered from COVID-19. CDR3 DNA sequence: TGTGCCAGCAGCTTAGTACTAGCGGGAGGGTCCGGAGAGACCCAGTACTTC. Translating it yields CASSLVLAGGSGETQYF.